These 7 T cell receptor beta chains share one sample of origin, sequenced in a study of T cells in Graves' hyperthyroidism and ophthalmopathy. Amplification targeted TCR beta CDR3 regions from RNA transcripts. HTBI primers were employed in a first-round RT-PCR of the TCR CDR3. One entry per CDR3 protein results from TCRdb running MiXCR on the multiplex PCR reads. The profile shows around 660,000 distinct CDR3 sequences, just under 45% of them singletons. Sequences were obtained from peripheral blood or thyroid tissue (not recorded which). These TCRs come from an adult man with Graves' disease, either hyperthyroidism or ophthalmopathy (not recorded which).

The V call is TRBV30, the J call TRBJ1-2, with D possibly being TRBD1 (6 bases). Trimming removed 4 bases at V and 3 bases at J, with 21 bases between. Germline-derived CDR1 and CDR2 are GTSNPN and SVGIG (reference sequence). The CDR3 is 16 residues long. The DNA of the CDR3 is TGTGCCTGGACCCTCGGAGGGGGGGATGGGTACTATGGCTACACCTTC. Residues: CAWTLGGGDGYYGYTF.

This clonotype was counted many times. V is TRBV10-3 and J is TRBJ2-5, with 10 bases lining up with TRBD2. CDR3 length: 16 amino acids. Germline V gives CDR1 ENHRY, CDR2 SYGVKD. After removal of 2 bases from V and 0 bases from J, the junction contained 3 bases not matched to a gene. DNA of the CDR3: TGTGCCATCAGTGAGGGGACTAGCGCCAACCAAGAGACCCAGTACTTC. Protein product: CAISEGTSANQETQYF.

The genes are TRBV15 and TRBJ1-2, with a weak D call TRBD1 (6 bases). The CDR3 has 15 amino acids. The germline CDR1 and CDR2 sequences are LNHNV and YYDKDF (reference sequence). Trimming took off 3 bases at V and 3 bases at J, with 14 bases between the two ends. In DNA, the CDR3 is TGTGCCACCAGCAGGAACAGGGTCGGGTACTATGGCTACACCTTC. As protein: CATSRNRVGYYGYTF.

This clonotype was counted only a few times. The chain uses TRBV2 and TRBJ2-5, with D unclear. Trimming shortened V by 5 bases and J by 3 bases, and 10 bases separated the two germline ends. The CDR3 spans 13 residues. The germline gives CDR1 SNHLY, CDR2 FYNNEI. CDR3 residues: CASSKGFKETQYF. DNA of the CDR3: TGTGCCAGCAGTAAGGGCTTTAAAGAGACCCAGTACTTC.

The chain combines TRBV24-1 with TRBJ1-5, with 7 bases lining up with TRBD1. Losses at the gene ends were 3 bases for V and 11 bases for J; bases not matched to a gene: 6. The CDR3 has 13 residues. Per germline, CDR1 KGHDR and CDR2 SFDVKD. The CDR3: CATSDARTGAQHF. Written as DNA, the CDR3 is TGTGCCACCAGTGATGCTCGGACAGGAGCCCAGCATTTT.

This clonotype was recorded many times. The CDR3 DNA follows: TGCAGCGTTGAAGGGCGGGAGACAGCATCCGGGACCCAGTACTTC. Its translation is CSVEGRETASGTQYF. The V call is TRBV29-1, the J call TRBJ2-5; 7 nucleotides align to TRBD2. CDR3 length equals 15 residues. Trimming at V came to 1 base and at J to 7 bases, leaving 12 bases not matched to a gene. Germline lookup yields CDR1 SQVTM and CDR2 ANQGSEA.

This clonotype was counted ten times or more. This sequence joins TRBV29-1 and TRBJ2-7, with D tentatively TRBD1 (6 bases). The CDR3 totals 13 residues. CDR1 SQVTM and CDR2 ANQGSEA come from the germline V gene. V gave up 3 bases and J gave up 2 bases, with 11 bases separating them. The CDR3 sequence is CSVETGMTYEQYF. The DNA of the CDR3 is TGCAGCGTTGAGACAGGAATGACCTACGAGCAGTACTTC.